The present TCR beta chain was sequenced within a study of shared clonotypes between healthy human individuals. The CDR3 sequence is 18 residues long. Deletions cut 5 bases from V and 3 bases from J, with 23 bases between. CDR1 is SEHNR and CDR2 is FQNEAQ in the germline V gene (reference sequence). The table came from immunoSEQ multiplex PCR; TCRdb's copy has only in-frame clones and leaves some out. Among around 690,000 clones, less than 95% were seen once, and the ten largest hold 34%. V usage is TRBV7-9 and J usage is TRBJ2-1; possibly TRBD1 for D (8 bases). The clonotype originates from a man younger than 35 in good health. Some clones in this sample may be carry-over from other donors' samples. The sample consisted of memory CD8+ T cells from PBMCs. Subset meaning: CD45RO+ cells pooled with CCR7-negative TemRA cells. The CDR3 loop reads CASSPPGRTGTGYNEQFF. The CDR3 DNA reads TGTGCCAGCAGCCCGCCCGGGAGGACAGGGACCGGCTACAATGAGCAGTTCTTC.